This entry describes one T cell receptor beta chain. Its antigen is currently not known. A much larger clone differs by one base, so this may be a read error. Its CDR3 holds 15 amino acids, cysteine through phenylalanine. The kept DNA is CDR3 alone, 45 bases in frame from the first base. Looking up the germline V gene yields CDR1 SGHTA and CDR2 FQGNSA. The junction carries 14 bases between V and J, which are trimmed by 2 bases and 6 bases respectively. cDNA was synthesized by template-switch 5'RACE using a primer with a 10-nucleotide random unique molecular identifier that tagged each TCR transcript. Over 180 million TCR-beta sequences, covering 15-18 subjects, were produced in each sequencing run. The RNeasy kit was used to extract total RNA. The KAPA Real-time Library Amplification kit was used to amplify TCR-beta VDJ regions with primers for the TCR constant region and the 5'RACE anchor. A first PCR added sample indexes and Illumina adaptors, after which a second PCR increased the library yield. After Ampure bead purification, the TCR product of roughly 650 bp was size-selected on a 2% E-gel SizeSelection system. Before pooling, libraries had their quality checked on a Bioanalyzer, their concentration measured with Qubit, and their quantity determined with the Kapa Library Quantification kit. Libraries were sequenced paired-end 2 x 150 bp on an Illumina HiSeq 2500. To increase sequence diversity, roughly 24-31% phiX was spiked into each library pool. In the authors' own workflow: Quality-filtered reads were processed with the UMI-based MiGEC pipeline, and over 75% of raw TCR sequences were removed by the MiGEC pipeline during error correction. IMGT germline references were used for alignment of VDJ genes, and clonotypes were defined by a unique CDR3 amino acid sequence together with V-J genes. Clonal expansion, Shannon diversity, and CDR3 relatedness (CalcPairwiseDistances, ClusterSamples) were evaluated with VDJtools, and phylogenetic trees were built with CLCbio workbench. A clone was classed as expanded if it had 8 or more unique UMIs, a cutoff based on coefficient-of-variation modelling across technical triplicates. TCRdb itself trimmed the public reads at Q25 with fastp, ran MiXCR and retained productive beta chains. Identical CDR3 proteins give one entry, which carries the most common genes and DNA. TCRdb, not the original authors, processed these V and J calls. This sample has tens of thousands of distinct CDR3 sequences in its table, and roughly 10% of those were observed once. Around 6.7% of the sample lies in the top ten.

In light of the paper, this sample's time point label describes: longitudinal time-point 1 (baseline). For the unsorted PBMC libraries, 2 million PBMCs were stored in RNAlater at -80 degrees C until RNA extraction and were used to generate the libraries. Peripheral blood underwent Ficoll-Hypaque density gradient centrifugation to isolate PBMCs, which were then cryopreserved in liquid nitrogen. This record comes from a study of neurological immune-mediated disorders (dated by TCRdb to the late 2010s). For context, the study as a whole: Using UMI-based sequencing, the study compared peripheral blood TCR-beta repertoires from patients with HTLV-I-associated myelopathy (HAM/TSP), patients with multiple sclerosis, and healthy controls. Alongside PBMC samples, the set of approximately 100 TCR-beta libraries contained longitudinal samples, technical triplicates, and paired CD4+ and CD8+ T-cell subsets that had been sorted. Longitudinal HAM/TSP donors and healthy donors each had 3 time-points at intervals of roughly 3-40 months. The cohort included 60 to 75 subjects: roughly 15 with HAM/TSP, some 34 with multiple sclerosis, and roughly 20 healthy controls.

Study-wide conclusions, independent of this receptor: Expanded clones from different subjects shared no identical CDR3 amino acid sequences, which suggests that TCR-beta repertoires were private in all groups. TCR clonal expansion was highest in HAM/TSP patients and lowest in MS patients, with MS patients falling below even healthy controls.

The receptor was derived from a male donor with HTLV-1-associated myelopathy (HAM/TSP). Sequencing input: PBMCs. The chain was built from TRBV7-2 and TRBJ2-1; the D gene is perhaps TRBD1, from 5 matching bases. CDR3 loop: CASSLQSSRGNEQFF. The DNA sequence is as follows: TGTGCCAGCAGCTTACAGAGTAGTAGGGGCAATGAGCAGTTCTTC.